The rows below give T cell receptor beta chains drawn from one sample of a study of early T cells in non-severe SARS-CoV-2 infection. MiXCR, applied by TCRdb to the 5' RACE reads, yields one record per CDR3 protein. The table lists roughly 48,000 distinct CDR3 sequences, less than 4.5% of them singletons. Sequenced: whole blood. The receptors stem from an adult who was a healthcare worker with PCR-confirmed SARS-CoV-2 infection or an uninfected control (not recorded which). Each CDR3 is given with its conserved first and last residue. A D gene is named only where the DNA matches it firmly. Clone size is shown for a subset of rows, as once, few, many or a class of expanded clone.

CDR3: CSARVTGMNTEAFF
DNA: TGCAGTGCTAGAGTGACAGGGATGAACACTGAAGCTTTCTTT
D: TRBD1
size: many
V: TRBV20-1
J: TRBJ1-1

CDR3: CASTRDRGPEKLFF
DNA: TGTGCCAGTACCAGGGACAGGGGGCCTGAAAAACTGTTTTTT
D: TRBD1
size: many
V: TRBV19
J: TRBJ1-4

CDR3: CASTFGAGQGGEQYF
DNA: TGTGCCAGCACGTTTGGGGCGGGACAGGGCGGCGAGCAGTACTTC
D: TRBD1
size: NA
V: TRBV28
J: TRBJ2-7

CDR3: CSVVLAESYNEQFF
DNA: TGCAGCGTCGTACTAGCGGAGTCCTACAATGAGCAGTTCTTC
D: TRBD2
size: many
V: TRBV29-1
J: TRBJ2-1

CDR3: CATSDSDGDTYEQYF
DNA: TGTGCCACCAGTGATTCGGACGGAGATACCTACGAGCAGTACTTC
D: NA
size: many
V: TRBV24-1
J: TRBJ2-7

CDR3: CASSQAGTGAYEQYF
DNA: TGCGCCAGCAGCCAGGCCGGGACAGGGGCCTACGAGCAGTACTTC
D: TRBD1
size: many
V: TRBV4-1
J: TRBJ2-7

CDR3: CASSQDSSGTGNYGYTF
DNA: TGTGCCAGCAGCCAAGATTCTTCCGGGACAGGGAACTATGGCTACACCTTC
D: TRBD1
size: many
V: TRBV4-2
J: TRBJ1-2

CDR3: CSARDKREQYF
DNA: TGCAGTGCTAGGGACAAACGAGAGCAGTACTTC
D: NA
size: few
V: TRBV20-1
J: TRBJ2-7

CDR3: CASSPGTGADTQYF
DNA: TGTGCCAGCAGCCCAGGCACCGGGGCAGATACGCAGTATTTT
D: NA
size: many
V: TRBV3-1
J: TRBJ2-3

CDR3: CASSLSASTGEQFF
DNA: TGTGCCAGCAGCTTATCGGCCTCTACGGGTGAGCAGTTCTTC
D: NA
size: many
V: TRBV7-9
J: TRBJ2-1

CDR3: CSARVVRGTGELFF
DNA: TGCAGTGCTAGAGTGGTTCGGGGGACCGGGGAGCTGTTTTTT
D: NA
size: many
V: TRBV20-1
J: TRBJ2-2

CDR3: CASSPMVETGELFF
DNA: TGCGCCAGCAGCCCCATGGTTGAAACCGGGGAGCTGTTTTTT
D: NA
size: many
V: TRBV5-1
J: TRBJ2-2

CDR3: CAVQGASYGTDTQYF
DNA: TGTGCCGTACAGGGGGCCTCATATGGCACAGATACGCAGTATTTT
D: TRBD1
size: many
V: TRBV6-1
J: TRBJ2-3

CDR3: CASSPPARFEAFF
DNA: TGTGCCAGCAGCCCCCCTGCTAGGTTTGAAGCTTTCTTT
D: NA
size: many
V: TRBV7-9
J: TRBJ1-1

CDR3: CASSLGGLAGSSYEQYF
DNA: TGCGCCAGCAGCTTGGGGGGACTAGCGGGGTCCTCCTACGAGCAGTACTTC
D: TRBD2
size: many
V: TRBV5-1
J: TRBJ2-7

CDR3: CTSSLDEVGTGTDTQYF
DNA: TGTACCAGCAGCTTAGATGAGGTGGGGACGGGCACAGATACGCAGTATTTT
D: NA
size: NA
V: TRBV7-8
J: TRBJ2-3

CDR3: CATSRAGTRGETQYF
DNA: TGTGCCACCAGCAGAGCCGGGACTCGCGGAGAGACCCAGTACTTC
D: NA
size: many
V: TRBV15
J: TRBJ2-5

CDR3: CASSPYPVLSSYNEQFF
DNA: TGTGCCAGCAGTCCCTACCCAGTTCTGAGCTCCTACAATGAGCAGTTCTTC
D: NA
size: many
V: TRBV7-2
J: TRBJ2-1

CDR3: CASSPASSEQYF
DNA: TGTGCCAGCAGCCCGGCGAGTTCCGAGCAGTACTTC
D: NA
size: few
V: TRBV6-1
J: TRBJ2-7

CDR3: CASSYSLDGDTEAFF
DNA: TGTGCCAGCAGTTACTCGTTAGACGGCGACACTGAAGCTTTCTTT
D: NA
size: many
V: TRBV6-5
J: TRBJ1-1

CDR3: CASSLGATGELFF
DNA: TGCGCCAGCAGCTTGGGTGCCACCGGGGAGCTGTTTTTT
D: NA
size: NA
V: TRBV5-1
J: TRBJ2-2

CDR3: CASSGDVNTEAFF
DNA: TGTGCCAGCTCTGGGGATGTGAACACTGAAGCTTTCTTT
D: NA
size: few
V: TRBV18
J: TRBJ1-1

CDR3: CASSPKLAGRQETQYF
DNA: TGTGCCAGCAGCCCAAAACTAGCGGGCCGCCAAGAGACCCAGTACTTC
D: TRBD2
size: many
V: TRBV7-9
J: TRBJ2-5

CDR3: CASTPDSYNQPQHF
DNA: TGTGCCAGCACCCCGGACAGCTACAATCAGCCCCAGCATTTT
D: NA
size: many
V: TRBV7-9
J: TRBJ1-5

CDR3: CASSPGTANTGELFF
DNA: TGTGCCAGCAGCCCTGGGACGGCTAACACCGGGGAGCTGTTTTTT
D: NA
size: many
V: TRBV7-3
J: TRBJ2-2

CDR3: CASSSSPWQAVNNEQFF
DNA: TGTGCCAGCAGTTCCTCCCCGTGGCAGGCCGTAAACAATGAGCAGTTCTTC
D: NA
size: few
V: TRBV6-5
J: TRBJ2-1

CDR3: CSAHRGNEQFF
DNA: TGCAGTGCTCACAGGGGAAATGAGCAGTTCTTC
D: TRBD1
size: NA
V: TRBV20-1
J: TRBJ2-1

CDR3: CAIRPAEDSPLHF
DNA: TGTGCCATCAGACCCGCGGAGGATTCACCCCTCCACTTT
D: NA
size: many
V: TRBV10-3
J: TRBJ1-6

CDR3: CASSWGLAGGGTYEQYF
DNA: TGTGCCAGCAGCTGGGGACTAGCGGGGGGCGGCACCTACGAGCAGTACTTC
D: TRBD2
size: many
V: TRBV7-9
J: TRBJ2-7

CDR3: CASSDAPKNEQFF
DNA: TGTGCCAGCTCGGACGCCCCAAAGAATGAGCAGTTCTTC
D: NA
size: many
V: TRBV2
J: TRBJ2-1

CDR3: CASSFGPNTEAFF
DNA: TGTGCCAGCAGCTTCGGCCCGAACACTGAAGCTTTCTTT
D: NA
size: many
V: TRBV11-1
J: TRBJ1-1

CDR3: CSARDLRGEGYGYTF
DNA: TGCAGTGCTAGAGATCTGAGGGGAGAAGGCTATGGCTACACCTTC
D: NA
size: many
V: TRBV20-1
J: TRBJ1-2

CDR3: CALRAGRDTEAFF
DNA: TGTGCCCTCCGGGCAGGACGCGACACTGAAGCTTTCTTT
D: NA
size: few
V: TRBV10-3
J: TRBJ1-1

CDR3: CASSETKQETQYF
DNA: TGCGCCAGCAGTGAAACGAAACAAGAGACCCAGTACTTC
D: NA
size: many
V: TRBV10-1
J: TRBJ2-5

CDR3: CASSMDLGRAYNSPLHF
DNA: TGTGCCAGTAGTATGGACCTCGGTAGGGCCTATAATTCACCCCTCCACTTT
D: NA
size: many
V: TRBV19
J: TRBJ1-6

CDR3: CASSPILAKSGYNEQFF
DNA: TGTGCCAGCAGTCCGATTCTAGCGAAAAGTGGGTACAATGAGCAGTTCTTC
D: NA
size: many
V: TRBV7-6
J: TRBJ2-1